This TCR beta chain was observed in a study of blood T cell repertoires in COVID-19. The overall study: Samples taken during acute and convalescent COVID-19 were collected in the United States, Italy and Spain.

Only in-frame clones appear in the TCRdb table, and some are missing; sequencing was by immunoSEQ multiplex PCR. The data contain 200,000 or so clones, roughly 80% of them singletons. The sequence derives from a man aged 55 to 69 with active or convalescent COVID-19. Sequencing used peripheral blood.

The CDR3 DNA reads TGTGCCACCAGCACAGGGGGGAACACTGAAGCTTTCTTT. It is translated as CATSTGGNTEAFF. This chain connects TRBV24-1 to TRBJ1-1; 8 nucleotides match TRBD1. There are 13 residues in the CDR3. Germline CDR1 and CDR2: KGHDR and SFDVKD. V lost 7 bases to trimming and J lost 1 base; unmatched junction nucleotides: 1.